The sequence of this TCR beta chain was determined in a study of tumor and adjacent non-tumor tissue in lung cancer. There are a few counts of this clonotype. A modified ARM-PCR protocol with three rounds of nested PCR amplified TCRbeta. TCRdb reanalysed the multiplex PCR reads using MiXCR and keeps one entry per CDR3 protein. Here the sample spans about 48,000 distinct CDR3 sequences, about 68% being singletons. The template was RNA from unsorted bulk tissue. More than 3 cm separated this lung sample from the edge of the tumor. Sequenced material: distant non-tumor lung tissue. The clonotype comes from a woman in her 70s with non-small cell lung cancer.

CDR3 in DNA: TGCAGTGCTAGAGATCATGGGCAGCTAACCTTTGAAGCTTTCTTT. Its protein is CSARDHGQLTFEAFF. This chain links TRBV20-1 with TRBJ1-1; no firm D call. Trimming took 0 bases from V and 7 from J, leaving 18 bases between them. Germline-derived CDR1 and CDR2 are DFQATT and SNEGSKA (reference sequence). The CDR3 consists of 15 residues.